A single sample is the source of the 18 T cell receptor beta chains below, sequenced in a study of T-cell reconstitution after alpha-beta-depleted transplantation in children. Unique molecular identifiers were incorporated during preparation of the TCRbeta library. TCRdb analysed the PCR reads with MiXCR anew, one entry per CDR3 protein. Here the sample spans about 200,000 distinct CDR3 sequences, more than 12% being singletons. The sample consisted of PBMCs from the stem cell graft donor, taken from the stem cell graft. The receptors were sampled from a human donor who donated a stem cell graft to a child with acute lymphoblastic leukemia.

On this clonotype itself: A much larger clone differs by one base, so this may be a read error. This chain links TRBV28 with TRBJ2-3, with D perhaps given as TRBD1 or TRBD2 (5 bases each). In germline, CDR1 is MDHEN, CDR2 SYDVKM. CDR3 size: 16 residues. Trimming removed 3 bases at V and 0 bases at J, with 13 bases between. CDR3: CASSFGAPGSTDTQYF. The CDR3 bases are TGTGCCAGCAGTTTCGGGGCCCCAGGGAGCACAGATACGCAGTATTTT.

This clonotype was recorded many times. This chain connects TRBV5-1 to TRBJ1-1; weak D call: TRBD1 (5 bases). Germline loops: CDR1 SGHRS, CDR2 YFSETQ. This CDR3 spans 20 amino acids. With 4 bases removed from V and 8 bases from J, the gap between germline ends came to 36 bases. The CDR3 loop reads CASSPGRGAGALPQNREAFF. CDR3 bases: TGCGCCAGCAGCCCGGGTCGGGGCGCCGGGGCCTTGCCCCAGAACAGGGAAGCTTTCTTT.

The V call is TRBV10-2, the J call TRBJ2-1, with TRBD2 identical over 7 bases. In germline, CDR1 is WSHSY, CDR2 SAAADI. CDR3 length: 13 amino acids. The junction had 4 bases not matched to a gene; V was cut back by 3 bases and J by 8 bases. The CDR3 DNA sequence: TGCGCCAGCAGTGAAGGTGGACTAGATGAGCAGTTCTTC. Protein sequence: CASSEGGLDEQFF.

The chain uses TRBV30 and TRBJ1-5, with 7 bases matching TRBD1. This CDR3 has 15 amino acids. CDR1 is GTSNPN, CDR2 SVGIG, per germline (reference sequence). The trim removed 2 bases at V and 3 bases at J, leaving 7 bases unmatched. CDR3 in amino acids: CAWSSGTAFNQPQHF. CDR3 nucleotides: TGTGCCTGGAGTTCTGGGACAGCCTTCAATCAGCCCCAGCATTTT.

The table lists this clonotype with many counts. This chain links TRBV12-3 or TRBV12-4 with TRBJ2-5; D is perhaps TRBD2 (6 bases). The CDR3 loop spans 17 amino acids. V gave up 3 bases and J gave up 5 bases, with 22 bases separating them. The CDR3 sequence is CASSLGFIGGEVETQYF. CDR3 in DNA: TGTGCCAGCAGTTTGGGATTTATCGGGGGAGAGGTGGAGACCCAGTACTTC.

This clonotype was counted ten times or more. This chain connects TRBV18 to TRBJ1-1; D is ambiguous. The V gene lost 5 bases and the J gene lost 2 bases, with 12 bases spanning the gap. This CDR3 comprises 14 residues. Germline V gives CDR1 KGHSH, CDR2 LQKENI. The CDR3 region is CASSSLVPNTEAFF. Here the CDR3 DNA reads TGTGCCAGCTCAAGTCTGGTCCCCAACACTGAAGCTTTCTTT.

This clonotype has just a few counts. The chain carries TRBV20-1 and TRBJ2-7, with D possibly matching TRBD1 (6 bases). This CDR3 has 14 amino acids. The ends were cut back, 0 bases at V and 4 bases at J, with 13 bases in the middle. Germline lookup yields CDR1 DFQATT and CDR2 SNEGSKA (reference sequence). CDR3 nucleotide sequence: TGCAGTGCTAGAGATAATCCCCAGGGGTACGAGCAGTACTTC. Protein: CSARDNPQGYEQYF.

This clonotype was observed many times. The chain is built from TRBV2 and TRBJ2-3, with 10 bases matching TRBD2. CDR1 is SNHLY and CDR2 is FYNNEI in the germline V gene. This CDR3 comprises 15 residues. V shed 4 bases, J shed 4 bases, and the junction held 5 bases outside the gene matches. Written as DNA, the CDR3 is TGTGCCAGCAGTGCCCTAGCGGGAGCGGCAGATACGCAGTATTTT. It specifies CASSALAGAADTQYF.

This clonotype showed up many times. This chain uses TRBV20-1 with TRBJ2-3; 8 nucleotides match TRBD2. The CDR3 loop spans 15 amino acids. Germline V gene data show CDR1 as DFQATT and CDR2 as SNEGSKA (reference sequence). V lost 6 bases and J lost 0; bases outside the gene matches: 8. DNA for the CDR3: TGCAGTGCCGCTAATGGACTAGCAAGCACAGATACGCAGTATTTT. Protein sequence: CSAANGLASTDTQYF.

This clonotype showed up many times. The chain links TRBV12-3 or TRBV12-4 to TRBJ2-1; TRBD2 matches 9 bases. There are 12 residues in the CDR3. The J segment lost 7 bases and the V segment lost 5 bases, leaving 0 bases of the junction unmatched. The CDR3 spells CASSGLANEQFF. CDR3 nucleotide sequence: TGTGCCAGCAGTGGACTAGCGAATGAGCAGTTCTTC.

This clonotype occurred many times. This chain links TRBV4-1 with TRBJ1-1; D may be TRBD1 (5 bases). This CDR3 spans 16 amino acids. Between the trimmed V and J ends, which lost 0 bases and 0 bases, there was a span of 11 bases. Germline V gene data show CDR1 as MGHRA and CDR2 as YSYEKL. The CDR3 region has the DNA TGCGCCAGCAGCCAAGAAGGCGCCAGGGTGAACACTGAAGCTTTCTTT. It specifies CASSQEGARVNTEAFF.

The table lists this clonotype with a few counts. The rearrangement uses TRBV20-1 and TRBJ2-3; TRBD2 matches at 11 bases. V gave up 2 bases and J gave up 2 bases; unmatched junction bases: 9. The CDR3 length is 17 residues. In germline, CDR1 is DFQATT, CDR2 SNEGSKA (reference sequence). CDR3 coding DNA: TGCAGTGCTAGACTTTTTAGCGGGAGGGCCGCCACAGATACGCAGTATTTT. Its translation: CSARLFSGRAATDTQYF.

In its sample, this clonotype was seen many times. The J gene is TRBJ1-2, the V gene TRBV12-3 or TRBV12-4; 7 nucleotides line up with TRBD1. The V gene end was trimmed by 5 bases and the J gene end by 2 bases; junction bases not matched to a gene: 11. This CDR3 is built from 16 residues. This CDR3 is CASSGMGQSINYGYTF. The CDR3 coding sequence is TGTGCCAGCAGTGGAATGGGACAGTCAATCAACTATGGCTACACCTTC.

This clonotype was counted ten times or more. V is TRBV12-3 or TRBV12-4 and J is TRBJ2-1; D is tentatively TRBD1 or TRBD2 (5 bases each). This CDR3 spans 12 amino acids. Trimming left V 4 bases short and J 13 bases short, with 14 bases between. Written as DNA, the CDR3 is TGTGCCAGCAGTTCCCAGGGAGTGGGCCAGTTCTTC. Protein sequence: CASSSQGVGQFF.

This clonotype showed up many times. The rearrangement uses TRBV4-1 and TRBJ2-2; unclear D gene. V was cut by 4 bases and J by 1 base, with 10 bases left in between. Germline V gives CDR1 MGHRA, CDR2 YSYEKL. CDR3 length: 15 residues. The CDR3 bases are TGCGCCAGCAGCCGGCCTGTTGGGAACACCGGGGAGCTGTTTTTT. This translates into CASSRPVGNTGELFF.

This clonotype was observed many times. The CDR3 loop reads CASSLPGLSGNTIYF. The CDR3 coding sequence is TGTGCCAGCAGCTTACCAGGTTTATCTGGAAACACCATATATTTT. The J gene is TRBJ1-3, the V gene TRBV5-6; no clear D gene. V gave up 2 bases and J gave up 1 base, with 10 bases separating them. The CDR3 consists of 15 residues. CDR1 and CDR2 (germline): SGHDT, YYEEEE.

This clonotype was recorded at least ten times. This sequence joins TRBV28 and TRBJ1-2; D uncertain. With 7 bases removed from V and 4 bases from J, the gap between germline ends came to 10 bases. In germline, CDR1 is MDHEN, CDR2 SYDVKM. The CDR3 has 12 residues. CDR3: CASNREFYGYTF. The CDR3 DNA is TGTGCCAGCAATCGAGAATTCTATGGCTACACCTTC.

The chain is built from TRBV12-3 or TRBV12-4 and TRBJ2-3, with 14 bases lining up with TRBD2. Trimming took 5 bases from V and 3 from J; bases not matched to a gene: 10. The length of the CDR3 is 18 residues. The CDR3 reads CASSELGTSGSWTDTQYF. The CDR3 DNA follows: TGTGCCAGCAGTGAACTCGGGACTAGCGGGAGTTGGACAGATACGCAGTATTTT.